This TCR beta chain appears in the sequencing data of a study of Ad26.COV2.S vaccination and SARS-CoV-2 variants. Across the whole study: In the COV1001 trial, the donor was in the Ad26.COV2.S arm. Doses of Ad26.COV2.S were injected into muscle once or twice, 56 days apart. Overall study findings and caveats: Vaccinees reportedly had broad spike-specific CD8+ and CD4+ T cell responses.

About this clone: The antigen is undetermined.

The treatment denotes: around 19 received Ad26.COV2.S at low or high dose, single or two shots; about 5 received placebo; per-sample allocation not given. All samples were drawn on day 63, counting from the first vaccine or placebo injection. The administered vaccine (an Ad26 vector) expressed Wuhan-strain SARS-CoV-2 spike. Trimming shortened V by 2 bases and J by 9 bases, and 6 bases separated the two germline ends. The germline V gene has CDR1 SGDLS and CDR2 YYNGEE. This CDR3 has 11 amino acids. Some clones are missing from TCRdb's copy, which holds only in-frame ones; the method was immunoSEQ multiplex PCR. The sample has some 300,000 clones, 85% seen once.

This clonotype originated in a person between 18 and 59 years old who received the Ad26.COV2.S COVID-19 vaccine or a placebo. This specimen consisted of peripheral blood, obtained in a trial of Ad26.COV2.S vaccine versus placebo. This sequence joins TRBV9 and TRBJ2-1, with D unresolved. The CDR3 loop reads CASSVNFEQFF. CDR3 DNA: TGTGCCAGCAGCGTCAACTTTGAGCAGTTCTTC.